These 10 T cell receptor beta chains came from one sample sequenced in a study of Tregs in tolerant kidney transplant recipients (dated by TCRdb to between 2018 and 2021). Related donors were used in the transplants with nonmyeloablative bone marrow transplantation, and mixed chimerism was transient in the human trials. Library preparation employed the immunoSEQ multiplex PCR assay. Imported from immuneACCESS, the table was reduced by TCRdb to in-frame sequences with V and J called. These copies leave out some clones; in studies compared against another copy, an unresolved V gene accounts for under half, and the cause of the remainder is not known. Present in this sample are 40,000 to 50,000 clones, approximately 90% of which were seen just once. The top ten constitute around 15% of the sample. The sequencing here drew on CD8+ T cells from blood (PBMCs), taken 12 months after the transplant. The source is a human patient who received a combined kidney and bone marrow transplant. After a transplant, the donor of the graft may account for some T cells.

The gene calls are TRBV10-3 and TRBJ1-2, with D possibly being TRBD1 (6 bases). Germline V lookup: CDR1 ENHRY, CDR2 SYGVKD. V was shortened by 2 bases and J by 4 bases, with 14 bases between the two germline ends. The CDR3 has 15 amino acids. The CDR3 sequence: CAISEGGAGAYGYTF. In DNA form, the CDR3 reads TGTGCCATCAGTGAGGGGGGGGCAGGTGCCTATGGCTACACCTTC.

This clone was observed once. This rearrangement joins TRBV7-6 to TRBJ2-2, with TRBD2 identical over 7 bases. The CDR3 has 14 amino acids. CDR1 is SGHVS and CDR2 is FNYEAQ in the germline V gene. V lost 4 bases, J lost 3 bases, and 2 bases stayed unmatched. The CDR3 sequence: CASSWSGDTGELFF. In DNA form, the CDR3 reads TGTGCCAGCAGCTGGAGCGGGGACACCGGGGAGCTGTTTTTT.

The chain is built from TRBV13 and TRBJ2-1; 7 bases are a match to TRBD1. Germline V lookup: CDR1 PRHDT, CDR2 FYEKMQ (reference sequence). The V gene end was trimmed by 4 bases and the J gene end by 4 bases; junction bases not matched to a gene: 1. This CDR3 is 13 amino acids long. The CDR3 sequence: CASSSDRYNEQFF. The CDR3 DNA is TGTGCCAGCAGCTCGGACAGGTACAATGAGCAGTTCTTC.

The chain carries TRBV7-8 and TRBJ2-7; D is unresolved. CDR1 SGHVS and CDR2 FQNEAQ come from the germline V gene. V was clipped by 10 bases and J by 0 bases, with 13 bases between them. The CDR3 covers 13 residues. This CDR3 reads CAIQRWYSYEQYF. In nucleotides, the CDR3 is TGTGCCATCCAACGGTGGTACTCCTACGAGCAGTACTTC.

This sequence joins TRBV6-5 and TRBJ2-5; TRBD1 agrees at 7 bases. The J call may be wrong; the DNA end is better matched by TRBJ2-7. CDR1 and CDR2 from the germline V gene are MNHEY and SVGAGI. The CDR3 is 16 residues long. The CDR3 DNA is TGTGCCAGCAGTTACTCTACAGGGGCCCTCTCCTACGAGCAGTACTTC. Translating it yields CASSYSTGALSYEQYF.

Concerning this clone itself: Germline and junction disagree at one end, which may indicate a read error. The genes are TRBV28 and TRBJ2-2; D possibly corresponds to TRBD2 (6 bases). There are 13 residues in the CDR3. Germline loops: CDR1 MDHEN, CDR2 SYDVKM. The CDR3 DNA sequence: TGTGCCAGCAGTTTAGAAAACACCGGGGGGCTGTTTTTT. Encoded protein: CASSLENTGGLFF.

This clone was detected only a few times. CDR3 nucleotide sequence: TGCGCCAGCAGCCAAGATCGGTTTTCTAACTATGGCTACACCTTC. Translating it yields CASSQDRFSNYGYTF. The genes are TRBV4-3 and TRBJ1-2; unclear D gene. CDR1 is LGHNA and CDR2 is YSLEER in the germline V gene. V shed 0 bases and J shed 0 bases, with 8 bases lying between them. CDR3 size: 15 residues.

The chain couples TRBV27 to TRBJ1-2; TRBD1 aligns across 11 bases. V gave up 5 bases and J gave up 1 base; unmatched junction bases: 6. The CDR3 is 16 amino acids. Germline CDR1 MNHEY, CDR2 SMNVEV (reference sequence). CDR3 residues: CASSRRTGGFNYGYTF. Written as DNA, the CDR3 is TGTGCCAGCAGTAGGCGGACAGGGGGCTTTAACTATGGCTACACCTTC.

In DNA form, the CDR3 reads TGTGCCAGCAGTCTTATTACAGGGGCCTGGGAGACCCAGTACTTC. Amino acids: CASSLITGAWETQYF. The V and J genes are TRBV27 and TRBJ2-5; 7 nucleotides line up with TRBD1. Germline lookup yields CDR1 MNHEY and CDR2 SMNVEV (reference sequence). The CDR3 is 15 residues long. V dropped 5 bases and J dropped 5; count of bases not matched to a gene: 11.

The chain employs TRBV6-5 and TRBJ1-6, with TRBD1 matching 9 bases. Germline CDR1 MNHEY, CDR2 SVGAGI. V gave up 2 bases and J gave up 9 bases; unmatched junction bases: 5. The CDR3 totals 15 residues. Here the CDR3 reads CASSYPGTGSSPLHF. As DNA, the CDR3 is TGTGCCAGCAGTTACCCAGGGACAGGGTCTTCACCCCTCCACTTT.